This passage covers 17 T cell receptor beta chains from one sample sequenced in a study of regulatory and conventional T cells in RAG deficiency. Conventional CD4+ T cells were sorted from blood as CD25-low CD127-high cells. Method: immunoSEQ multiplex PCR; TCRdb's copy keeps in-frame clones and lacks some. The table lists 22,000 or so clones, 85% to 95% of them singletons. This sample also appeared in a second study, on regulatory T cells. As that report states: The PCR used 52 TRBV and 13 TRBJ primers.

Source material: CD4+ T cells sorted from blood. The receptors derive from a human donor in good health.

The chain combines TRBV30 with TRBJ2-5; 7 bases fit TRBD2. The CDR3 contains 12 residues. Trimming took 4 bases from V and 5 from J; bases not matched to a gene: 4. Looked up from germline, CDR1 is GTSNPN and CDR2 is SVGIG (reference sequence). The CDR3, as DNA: TGTGCCTGGAAACTGGGGGGGGAGACCCAGTACTTC. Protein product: CAWKLGGETQYF.

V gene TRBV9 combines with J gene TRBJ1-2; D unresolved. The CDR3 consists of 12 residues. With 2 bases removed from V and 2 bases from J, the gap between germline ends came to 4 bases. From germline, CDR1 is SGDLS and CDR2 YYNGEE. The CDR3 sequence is CASSVFNYGYTF. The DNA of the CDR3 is TGTGCCAGCAGCGTTTTCAACTATGGCTACACCTTC.

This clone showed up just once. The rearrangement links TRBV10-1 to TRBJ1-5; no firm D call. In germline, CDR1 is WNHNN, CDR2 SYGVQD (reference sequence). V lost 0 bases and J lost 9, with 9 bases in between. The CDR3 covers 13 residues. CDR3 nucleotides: TGCGCCAGCAGTGAGTCCGGAATCTCGCCCCAGCATTTT. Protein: CASSESGISPQHF.

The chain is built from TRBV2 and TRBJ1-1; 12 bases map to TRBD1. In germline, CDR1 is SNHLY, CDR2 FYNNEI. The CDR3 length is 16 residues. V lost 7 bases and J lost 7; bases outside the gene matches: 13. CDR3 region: CASTKGDRGLVSEAFF. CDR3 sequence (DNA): TGTGCCAGCACTAAGGGGGACAGGGGGCTGGTCAGTGAAGCTTTCTTT.

In nucleotides, the CDR3 is TGTGCCAGCAGCCCCAACTACGAGCAGTACTTC. Protein sequence: CASSPNYEQYF. The rearrangement links TRBV11-2 to TRBJ2-7, with D hard to call. Deletions cut 5 bases from V and 3 bases from J, with 5 bases between. Germline lookup yields CDR1 SGHAT and CDR2 FQNNGV. The CDR3 is made up of 11 amino acids. The complete variable domain, with remaining parts taken from reference TRBV11-2 and TRBJ2-7, reads EAGVAQSPRYKIIEKRQSVAFWCNPISGHATLYWYQQILGQGPKLLIQFQNNGVVDDSQLPKDRFSAERLKGVDSTLKIQPAKLEDSAVYLCASSPNYEQYFGPGTRLTVT.

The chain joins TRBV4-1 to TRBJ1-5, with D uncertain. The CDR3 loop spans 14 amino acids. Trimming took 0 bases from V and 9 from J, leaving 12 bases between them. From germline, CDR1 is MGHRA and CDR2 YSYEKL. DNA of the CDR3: TGCGCCAGCAGCCAAGATCAAGGTTCGGGGCCCCAGCATTTT. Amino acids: CASSQDQGSGPQHF.

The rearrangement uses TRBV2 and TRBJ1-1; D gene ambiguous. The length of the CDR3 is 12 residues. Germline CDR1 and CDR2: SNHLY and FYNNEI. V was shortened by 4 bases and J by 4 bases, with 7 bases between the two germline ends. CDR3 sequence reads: CASSASVTEAFF. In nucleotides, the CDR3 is TGTGCCAGCAGTGCGAGTGTCACTGAAGCTTTCTTT.

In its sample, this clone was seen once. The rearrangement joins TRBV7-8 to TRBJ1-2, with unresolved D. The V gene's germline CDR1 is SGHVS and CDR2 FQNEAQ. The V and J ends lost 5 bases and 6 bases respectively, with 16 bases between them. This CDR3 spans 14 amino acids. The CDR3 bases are TGTGCCAGCAGCCCTAACCAGGACTCCAATGGCTACACCTTC. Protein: CASSPNQDSNGYTF.

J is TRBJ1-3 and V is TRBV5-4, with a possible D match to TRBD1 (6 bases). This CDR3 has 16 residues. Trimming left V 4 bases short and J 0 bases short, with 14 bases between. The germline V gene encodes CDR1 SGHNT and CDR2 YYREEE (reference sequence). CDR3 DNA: TGTGCCAGCAGCCAGGACAGCTTATCCTCTGGAAACACCATATATTTT. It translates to CASSQDSLSSGNTIYF.

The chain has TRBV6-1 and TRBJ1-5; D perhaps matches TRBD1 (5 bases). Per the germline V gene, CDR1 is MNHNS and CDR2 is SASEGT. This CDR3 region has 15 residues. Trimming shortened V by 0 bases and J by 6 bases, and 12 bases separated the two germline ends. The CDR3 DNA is TGTGCCAGCAGTGAAGCCTGGGCAGGGCTTCAGCCCCAGCATTTT. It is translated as CASSEAWAGLQPQHF.

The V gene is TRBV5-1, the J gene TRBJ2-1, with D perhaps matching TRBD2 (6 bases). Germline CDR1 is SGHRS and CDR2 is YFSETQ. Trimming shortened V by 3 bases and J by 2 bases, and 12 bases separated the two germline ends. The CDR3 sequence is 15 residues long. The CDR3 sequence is CASSSGTPTYNEQFF. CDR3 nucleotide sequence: TGCGCCAGCAGCTCCGGGACTCCAACCTACAATGAGCAGTTCTTC.

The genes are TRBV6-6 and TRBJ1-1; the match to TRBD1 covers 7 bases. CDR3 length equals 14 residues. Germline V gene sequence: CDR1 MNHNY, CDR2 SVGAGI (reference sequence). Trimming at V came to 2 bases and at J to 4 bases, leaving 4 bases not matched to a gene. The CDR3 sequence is CASSYQGVFTEAFF. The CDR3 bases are TGTGCCAGCAGTTACCAGGGGGTCTTCACTGAAGCTTTCTTT.

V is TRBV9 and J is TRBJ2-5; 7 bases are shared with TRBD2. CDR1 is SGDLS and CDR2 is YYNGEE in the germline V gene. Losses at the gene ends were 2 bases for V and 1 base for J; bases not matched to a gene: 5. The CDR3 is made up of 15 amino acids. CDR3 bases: TGTGCCAGCAGCGTGGGGACTATGCCCCAAGAGACCCAGTACTTC. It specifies CASSVGTMPQETQYF.

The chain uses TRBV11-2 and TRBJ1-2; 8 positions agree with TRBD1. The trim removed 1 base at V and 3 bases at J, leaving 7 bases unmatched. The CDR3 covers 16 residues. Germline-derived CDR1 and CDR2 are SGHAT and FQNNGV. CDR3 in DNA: TGTGCCAGCAGCTTAGCGTACAGGGGGGCGGACTATGGCTACACCTTC. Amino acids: CASSLAYRGADYGYTF.

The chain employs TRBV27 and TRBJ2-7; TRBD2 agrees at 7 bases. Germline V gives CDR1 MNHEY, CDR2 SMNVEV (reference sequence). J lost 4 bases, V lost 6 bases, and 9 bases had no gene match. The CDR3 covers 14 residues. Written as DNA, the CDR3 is TGTGCCAGCAGAATGTATCGGGAGGTGTACGAGCAGTACTTC. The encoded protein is CASRMYREVYEQYF.

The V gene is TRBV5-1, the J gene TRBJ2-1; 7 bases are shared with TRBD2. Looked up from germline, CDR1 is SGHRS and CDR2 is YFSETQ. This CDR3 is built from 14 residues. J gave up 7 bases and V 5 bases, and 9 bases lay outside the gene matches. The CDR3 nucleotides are TGCGCCAGCAGTTGGGACTATTTAGGGAATGAGCAGTTCTTC. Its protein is CASSWDYLGNEQFF.

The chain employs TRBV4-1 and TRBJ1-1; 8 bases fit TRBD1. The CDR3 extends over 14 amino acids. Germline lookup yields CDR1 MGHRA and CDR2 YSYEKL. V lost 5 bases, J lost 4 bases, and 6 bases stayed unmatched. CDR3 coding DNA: TGCGCCAGCAGCTTACGGACAGGGTCCACTGAAGCTTTCTTT. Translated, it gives CASSLRTGSTEAFF.